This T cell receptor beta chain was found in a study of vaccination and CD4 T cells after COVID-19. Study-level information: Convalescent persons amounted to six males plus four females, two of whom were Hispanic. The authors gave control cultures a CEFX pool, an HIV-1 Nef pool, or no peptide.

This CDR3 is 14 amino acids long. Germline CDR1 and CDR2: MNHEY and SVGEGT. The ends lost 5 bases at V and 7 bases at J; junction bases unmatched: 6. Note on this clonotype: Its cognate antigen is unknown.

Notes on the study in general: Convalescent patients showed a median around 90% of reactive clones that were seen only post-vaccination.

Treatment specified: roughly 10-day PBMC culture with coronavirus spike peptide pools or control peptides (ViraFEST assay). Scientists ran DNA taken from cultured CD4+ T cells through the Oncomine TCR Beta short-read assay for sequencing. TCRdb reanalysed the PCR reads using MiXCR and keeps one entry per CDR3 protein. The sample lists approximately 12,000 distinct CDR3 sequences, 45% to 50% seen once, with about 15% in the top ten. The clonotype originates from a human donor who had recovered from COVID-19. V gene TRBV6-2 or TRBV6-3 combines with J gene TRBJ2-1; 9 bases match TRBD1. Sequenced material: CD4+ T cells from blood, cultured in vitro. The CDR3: CASSIAGTGNEQFF. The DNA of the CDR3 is TGTGCCAGCAGTATTGCCGGGACAGGGAATGAGCAGTTCTTC.